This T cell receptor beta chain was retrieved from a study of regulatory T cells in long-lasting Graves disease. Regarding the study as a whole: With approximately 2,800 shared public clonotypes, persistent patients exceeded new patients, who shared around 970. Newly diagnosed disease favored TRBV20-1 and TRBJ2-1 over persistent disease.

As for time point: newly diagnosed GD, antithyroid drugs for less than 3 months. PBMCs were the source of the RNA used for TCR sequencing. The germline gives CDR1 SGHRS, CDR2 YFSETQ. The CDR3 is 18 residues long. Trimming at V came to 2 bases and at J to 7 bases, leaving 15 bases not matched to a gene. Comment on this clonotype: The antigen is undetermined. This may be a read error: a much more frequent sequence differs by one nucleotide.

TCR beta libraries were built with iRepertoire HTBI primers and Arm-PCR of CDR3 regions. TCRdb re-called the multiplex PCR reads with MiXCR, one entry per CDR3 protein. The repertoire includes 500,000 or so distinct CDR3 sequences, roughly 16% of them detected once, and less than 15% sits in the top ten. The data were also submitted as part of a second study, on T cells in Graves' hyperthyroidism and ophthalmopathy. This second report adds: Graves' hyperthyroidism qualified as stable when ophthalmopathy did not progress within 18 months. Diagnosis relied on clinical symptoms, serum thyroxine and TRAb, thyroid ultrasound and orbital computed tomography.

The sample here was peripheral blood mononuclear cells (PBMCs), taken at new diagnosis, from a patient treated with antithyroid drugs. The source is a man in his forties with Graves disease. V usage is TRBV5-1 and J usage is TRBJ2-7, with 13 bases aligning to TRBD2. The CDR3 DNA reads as TGCGCCAGCAGCTTCGGACTAGCGGGAGCTATTTTCTACAATGAGCAGTACTTC. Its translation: CASSFGLAGAIFYNEQYF.